This record covers a single T cell receptor beta chain. With a much larger clone just one base away, this may be a read error. The trim removed 3 bases at V and 5 bases at J, leaving 4 bases unmatched. The CDR3 consists of 14 residues. Germline-derived CDR1 and CDR2 are SGHVS and FNYEAQ. This sample was taken from a study of regulatory T cells in long-lasting Graves disease. Arm-PCR of CDR3 regions with iRepertoire HTBI primers generated TCR beta libraries. TCRdb re-analysed the multiplex PCR reads in MiXCR, keeping a single row per CDR3 protein. The sample yields roughly 530,000 distinct CDR3 sequences, roughly a sixth seen once. Regarding time point: newly diagnosed GD, antithyroid drugs for less than 3 months. PBMCs were the source of the RNA used for TCR sequencing. The sample was also reused in another study, on T cells in Graves' hyperthyroidism and ophthalmopathy.

Sequenced material: peripheral blood mononuclear cells (PBMCs), taken at new diagnosis, from a patient treated with antithyroid drugs. The V gene is TRBV7-6, the J gene TRBJ2-5; 9 bases fit TRBD1. This receptor was obtained from a woman between 40 and 65 years old with Graves disease. The CDR3 loop is CASSFEDRGETQYF. CDR3 DNA: TGTGCCAGCAGCTTTGAGGACAGGGGTGAGACCCAGTACTTC.